This T cell receptor beta chain was sequenced during a study of shared clonotypes between healthy human individuals. Study conclusions and caveats: In this cohort, only blood was sampled, and tissue repertoires likely differ. Some clonotypes were shared by all four sorted-subset donors, while others were not shared. The non-shared ones had lower generation probabilities than the shared ones.

A single count supports this clone. Antigen unknown. Sequencing was at deep level. Researchers divided each subset's genomic DNA evenly across several immunoSEQ plates. Measured with immunoSEQ multiplex PCR; TCRdb has only the in-frame clones, and not every one. Of roughly 2,300,000 clones in the sample, under 95% were seen once. Germline CDR1 is SGHAT and CDR2 is FQNNGV. The CDR3 loop spans 14 amino acids. J lost 4 bases, V lost 3 bases, and 4 bases had no gene match. The sequence derives from a man younger than 35 in good health. Some clones in this sample may be carry-over from other donors' samples. Sequenced sample: naive CD4+ T cells from PBMCs. Subset defined: CD45RA+ positively selected. The chain uses TRBV11-2 and TRBJ2-5; TRBD1 matches 8 bases. CDR3 bases: TGTGCCAGCAGCTTTTCAGGGGGCCGAGAGACCCAGTACTTC. Its translation is CASSFSGGRETQYF.